This T cell receptor (beta chain) was documented in a study of blood T cell repertoires in COVID-19. Study in general: Sites in the United States, Italy and Spain provided acute and convalescent COVID-19 samples. T cells, B-cell-depleted T cells, or PBMCs provided the cDNA or gDNA that served as material.

Trimming cost V 1 base and J 9 bases, with 10 bases left between them. CDR1 is MNHNS and CDR2 is SASEGT in the germline V gene. CDR3 length: 14 amino acids. Authors' analysis steps: Amplification with reference gene primers provided the estimates of nucleated cell counts. The repertoire was sequenced with immunoSEQ multiplex PCR; TCRdb's copy has only in-frame clones and lacks some. That table furnishes V, J and clone size, whereas the DNA furnished D and trimming. The sample comprises 25,000 to 30,000 clones, around 89% of which are singletons, and about a tenth rests with the top ten. This clone was counted a few times.

The chain carries TRBV6-1 and TRBJ1-6; D gene ambiguous. The receptor comes from a human donor in a cohort sampled during active COVID-19. Sequencing was done on a sample of peripheral blood. CDR3 sequence (DNA): TGTGCCAGCAGTGAAGGACATCCACTTTCACCCCTCCACTTT. This gives the protein CASSEGHPLSPLHF.